A selection of T cell receptor beta chains follows, all from one sample in a study of T cell changes during pregnancy in multiple sclerosis. The table came from immunoSEQ multiplex PCR; TCRdb's copy has only in-frame clones and leaves some out. The sample contains some 20,000 clones, approximately 90% of which appear only once. Sequencing used CD8+ T cells from peripheral blood mononuclear cells, obtained after pregnancy. Receptor source: a female donor in good health, enrolled as a control in a pregnancy study. Each CDR3 is given with its conserved first and last residue. Each record gives: CDR3 length, V gene, clone size, J gene, D gene, CDR3 DNA, CDR3 protein. A D gene is named only where the DNA matches it firmly. Clone sizes are given selectively: once, few, many, or a class where the clone is expanded.

>13|TRBV29-1|-|TRBJ1-2|-
TGCAGCGGGATTGACAAGGATGACTATGGCTACACCTTC
CSGIDKDDYGYTF
>16|TRBV7-9|-|TRBJ2-4|-
TGTGCCAGCAGCTCCCCTGGGCCAACGGCCAAAAACATTCAGTACTTC
CASSSPGPTAKNIQYF
>16|TRBV6-5|-|TRBJ2-1|TRBD2
TGTGCCAGCAGTTACAGACTAGCGTACACCTACAATGAGCAGTTCTTC
CASSYRLAYTYNEQFF
>15|TRBV13|-|TRBJ2-7|-
TGTGCCAGCAGCTTAACCCACGGGAGTCGCGACGAGCAGTACTTC
CASSLTHGSRDEQYF
>12|TRBV4-1|-|TRBJ2-7|TRBD1
TGCGCCAGCAGGGACAGGACCTACGAGCAGTACTTC
CASRDRTYEQYF
>14|TRBV6-5|once|TRBJ1-1|-
TGTGCCAGCAGTTACTCGATCCGGGGGACTGAAGCTTTCTTT
CASSYSIRGTEAFF
>13|TRBV19|-|TRBJ1-2|-
TGTGCCAGTAGTTCCGAGGTAGCCTATGGCTACACCTTC
CASSSEVAYGYTF
>15|TRBV9|-|TRBJ2-3|-
TGTGCCAGCAGCGTCAGGGAACCCAGCACAGATACGCAGTATTTT
CASSVREPSTDTQYF
>13|TRBV6-4|once|TRBJ2-5|-
TGTGCCAGCAGTATGGCAGAACAAGAGACCCAGTACTTC
CASSMAEQETQYF
>12|TRBV29-1|-|TRBJ1-2|TRBD1
TGCAGCGCCCTTCAGGGGGCAGGCGGCTACACCTTC
CSALQGAGGYTF
>19|TRBV4-3|-|TRBJ2-1|TRBD1
TGCGCCAGCAGCCAAGAAAGACAGGGGGCAAGGTGGTCCTACAATGAGCAGTTCTTC
CASSQERQGARWSYNEQFF
>12|TRBV10-2|-|TRBJ2-7|-
TGCGCCAGCAGACAGGGGGGGCACGAGCAGTACTTC
CASRQGGHEQYF
>17|TRBV5-1|-|TRBJ2-3|TRBD2
TGCGCCAGCAGCTTGGCGACCACGGCGGGGGGGACAGATACGCAGTATTTT
CASSLATTAGGTDTQYF